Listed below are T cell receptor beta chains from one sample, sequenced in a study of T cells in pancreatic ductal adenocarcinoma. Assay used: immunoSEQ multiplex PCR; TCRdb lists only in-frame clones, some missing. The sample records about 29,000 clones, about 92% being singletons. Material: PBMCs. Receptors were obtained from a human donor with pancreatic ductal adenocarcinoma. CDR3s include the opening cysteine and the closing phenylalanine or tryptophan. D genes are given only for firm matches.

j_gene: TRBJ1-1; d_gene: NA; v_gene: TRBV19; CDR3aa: CASSSDRNTEAFF
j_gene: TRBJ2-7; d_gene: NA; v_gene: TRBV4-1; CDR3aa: CASSPIAFSSSYEQYF
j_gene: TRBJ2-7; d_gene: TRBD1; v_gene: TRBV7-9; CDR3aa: CASSYDRESYEQYF
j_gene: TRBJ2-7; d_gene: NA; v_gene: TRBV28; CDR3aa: CASVGSPYEQYF
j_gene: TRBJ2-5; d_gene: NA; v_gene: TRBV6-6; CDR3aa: CASTPPAGDETQYF
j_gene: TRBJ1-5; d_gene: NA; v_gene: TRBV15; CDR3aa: CATSRGRQANQPQHF
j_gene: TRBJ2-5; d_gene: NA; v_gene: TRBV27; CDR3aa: CASSFTRGSVTQYF
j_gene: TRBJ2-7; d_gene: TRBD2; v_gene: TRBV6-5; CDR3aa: CASSPLGLAGLEQYF
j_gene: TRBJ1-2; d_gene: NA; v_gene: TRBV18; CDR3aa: CASSPLRSNYGYTF
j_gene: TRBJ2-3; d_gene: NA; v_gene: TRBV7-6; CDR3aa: CASSLEAALDTQYF
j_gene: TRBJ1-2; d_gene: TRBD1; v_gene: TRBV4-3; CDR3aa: CASSQEGQGVNYGYTF
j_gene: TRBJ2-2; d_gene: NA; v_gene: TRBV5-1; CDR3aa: CASSSELNLPGELFF
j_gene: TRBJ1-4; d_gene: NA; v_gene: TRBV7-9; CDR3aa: CASSLGAINEKLFF
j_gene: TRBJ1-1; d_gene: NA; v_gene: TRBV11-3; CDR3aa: CASSLVGGPEAFF
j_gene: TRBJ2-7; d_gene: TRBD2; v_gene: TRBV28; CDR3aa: CASSSNFRLATFREQYF
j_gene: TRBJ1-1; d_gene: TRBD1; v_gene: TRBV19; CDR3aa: CASRKDRENTEAFF
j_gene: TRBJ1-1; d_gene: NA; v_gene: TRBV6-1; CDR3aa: CASSEEFWTEAFF
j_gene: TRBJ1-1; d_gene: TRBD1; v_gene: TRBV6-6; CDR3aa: CASITGQGANTEAFF
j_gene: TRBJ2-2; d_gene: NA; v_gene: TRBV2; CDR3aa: CASSESGLSHTGELFF
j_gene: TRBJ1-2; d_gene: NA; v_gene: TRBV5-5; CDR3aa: CASSLQIGVISPEGGYGYTF
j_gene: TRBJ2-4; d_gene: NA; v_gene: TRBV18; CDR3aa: CASSRPGGAKNIQYF
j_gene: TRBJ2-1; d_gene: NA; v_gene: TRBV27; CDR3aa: CASSLTSNEQFF
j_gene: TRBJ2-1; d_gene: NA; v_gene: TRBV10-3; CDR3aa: CAISVGTVGYNEQFF
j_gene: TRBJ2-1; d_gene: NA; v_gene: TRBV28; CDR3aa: CASTDYSSEQFF
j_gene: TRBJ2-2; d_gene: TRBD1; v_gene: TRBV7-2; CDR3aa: CASSARTGAGELFF
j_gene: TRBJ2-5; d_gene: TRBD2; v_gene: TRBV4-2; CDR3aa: CASSPNGGRNQETQYF
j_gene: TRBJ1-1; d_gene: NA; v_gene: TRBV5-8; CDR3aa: CASSLLPSTEAFF
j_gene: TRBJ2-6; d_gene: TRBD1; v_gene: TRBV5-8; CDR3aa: CASTRGRLGANVLTF
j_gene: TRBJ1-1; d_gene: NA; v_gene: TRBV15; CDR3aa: CATSRDRGGRAEAFF
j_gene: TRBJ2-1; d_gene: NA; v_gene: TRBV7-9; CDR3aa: CASSFLAVSYNEQFF
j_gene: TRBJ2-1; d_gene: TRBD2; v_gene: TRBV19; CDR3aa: CASSGPGLAGGPGSNEQFF
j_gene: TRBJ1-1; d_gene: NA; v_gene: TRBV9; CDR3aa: CASSVEGLGSWDTEAFF
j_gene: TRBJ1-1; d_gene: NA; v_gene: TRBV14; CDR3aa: CASSQGYEAFF
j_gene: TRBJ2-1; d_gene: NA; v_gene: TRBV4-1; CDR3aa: CASSQDLARGGPNEQFF
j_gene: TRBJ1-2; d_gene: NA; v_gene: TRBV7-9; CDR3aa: CASSSLGFYGYTF
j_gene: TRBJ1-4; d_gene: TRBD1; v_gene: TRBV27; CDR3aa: CASSYKQGASRGRYQATNEKLFF
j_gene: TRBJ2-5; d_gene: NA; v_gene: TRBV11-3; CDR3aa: CASSTQVGGPSRPQYF
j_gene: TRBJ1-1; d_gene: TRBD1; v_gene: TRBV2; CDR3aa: CASRADRGTEAFF
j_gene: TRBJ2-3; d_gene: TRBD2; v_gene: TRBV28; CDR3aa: CASSSSGSGPDTQYF
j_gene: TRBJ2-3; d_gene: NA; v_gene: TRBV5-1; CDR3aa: CASSLESGPTDTQYF
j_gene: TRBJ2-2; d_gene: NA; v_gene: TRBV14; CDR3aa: CASSQVPWGSGELFF
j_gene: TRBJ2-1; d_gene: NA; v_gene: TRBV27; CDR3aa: CASSSLGASYNEQFF
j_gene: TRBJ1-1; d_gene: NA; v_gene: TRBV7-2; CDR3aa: CASSPIGGPMAEAFF
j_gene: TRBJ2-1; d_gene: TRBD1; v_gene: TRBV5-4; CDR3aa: CASSPGTGEFGNEQFF
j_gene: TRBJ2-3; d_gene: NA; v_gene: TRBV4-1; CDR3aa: CASSRLGQSADTQYF
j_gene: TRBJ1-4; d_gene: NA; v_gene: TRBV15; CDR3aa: CATIRREKLFF
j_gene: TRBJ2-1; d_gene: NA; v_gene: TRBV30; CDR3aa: CAWSRLPYNEQFF
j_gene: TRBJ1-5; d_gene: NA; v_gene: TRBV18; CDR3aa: CASSQGQYNQPQHF
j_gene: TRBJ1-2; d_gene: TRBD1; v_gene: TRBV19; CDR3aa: CASSIVGQGVGYTF
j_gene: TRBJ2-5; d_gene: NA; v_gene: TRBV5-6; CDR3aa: CASSLASEETQYF
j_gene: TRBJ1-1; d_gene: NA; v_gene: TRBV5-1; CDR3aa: CASSWTDNTEAFF
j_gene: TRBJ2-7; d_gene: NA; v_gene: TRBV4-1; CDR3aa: CASSQAPLASSYEQYF
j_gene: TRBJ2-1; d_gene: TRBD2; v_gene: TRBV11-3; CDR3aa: CASSGGLAGARRNEQFF
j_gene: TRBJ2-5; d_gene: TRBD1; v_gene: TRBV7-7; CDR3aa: CASSSTTGGFETQYF
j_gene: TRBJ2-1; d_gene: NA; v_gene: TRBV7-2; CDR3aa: CASSPGLGGSSYNEQFF
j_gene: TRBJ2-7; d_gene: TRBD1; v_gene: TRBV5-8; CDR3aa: CASSGSPGQASYEQYF